This is a list of T cell receptor beta chains from one sample in a study of CD4 and CD8 cells across lung adenocarcinoma regions. TCRdb reprocessed the PCR reads with MiXCR, giving one entry per CDR3 protein. This table holds 22,000 or so distinct CDR3 sequences, over 50% found once. The sample consisted of CD8+ T cells from the center of a lung tumor. The receptors here all came from a female donor with lung adenocarcinoma. The CD4 and CD8 labels of this study may be unreliable. Both conserved end residues are part of each CDR3. Fields, in order: V gene, J gene, D gene, clone size, CDR3 DNA, CDR3 protein. The D gene is left open where the match is weak. Only some rows state a clone size, as once, few, many or a class for expanded clones.

TRBV6-1	TRBJ2-4	TRBD2	once	TGTGGCAGCAGCCTGGGACTGGGAGGGAAAAATATGCAGTACTTC	CGSSLGLGGKNMQYF
TRBV7-3	TRBJ2-1	.	.	TGTGCCAGCAGCTCCGACAGTGGCTCCTACAATGAGCAGTTCTTC	CASSSDSGSYNEQFF
TRBV20-1	TRBJ2-5	.	few	TGCAGTGCTAGTCTCGCCGACCATGCGACCCAGTACTTC	CSASLADHATQYF
TRBV6-2/TRBV6-3	TRBJ1-1	.	.	TGTGCCAGCAGGTGGCACTCAGAGAACACTGAAGCTTTCTTT	CASRWHSENTEAFF
TRBV10-3	TRBJ2-4	.	.	TGTGCCACCAAGGTCCCGGGTGAGGGAAACATCCAGTACTTC	CATKVPGEGNIQYF
TRBV14	TRBJ2-1	.	many	TGTGCCAGCAGCCAATCAGGCTCGCAGGGGCGGCAGTTCTTC	CASSQSGSQGRQFF
TRBV6-6	TRBJ1-2	.	.	TGTGCCAGCAGTTACTCTGCGGGTGTCCGCCGACATTACACCTTC	CASSYSAGVRRHYTF
TRBV20-1	TRBJ1-2	TRBD1	.	TGCAGTGCTCCCCCGGACAGGGGGATCGTTGCAGCCGGCTACACCTTC	CSAPPDRGIVAAGYTF
TRBV7-2	TRBJ2-4	.	.	TGCCGCGTCTCGGGGCTGGGGGCCAAAAACACTCAGTATTTC	CRVSGLGAKNTQYF
TRBV4-1	TRBJ2-1	.	many	TGCGCCAGCAGCCAGCGAGCAGACAATGAGCAGTTCTTC	CASSQRADNEQFF
TRBV11-2	TRBJ2-1	.	.	TGTGCCAGCAGCTACAGTAACAATGAGCAGTTCTTC	CASSYSNNEQFF
TRBV10-2	TRBJ2-4	.	.	TGTGCGGCGCTGGGCGCGCGTGACCGAGAGACTCAGTACTTC	CAALGARDRETQYF
TRBV6-1	TRBJ2-4	.	once	TGTGCCAGCAGGGGCAGGGCCCAAGATACGCAGTACTTC	CASRGRAQDTQYF
TRBV6-1	TRBJ1-1	.	once	TGTGCCAGCAGGGGGGGCACTGAAGCTTTCTTT	CASRGGTEAFF
TRBV7-3	TRBJ2-2	.	many	TGTGCCAGCAGCTCGGACTGGACCGGGGAGCTGTTTTTT	CASSSDWTGELFF
TRBV10-2	TRBJ2-3	TRBD2	.	TGCGCCGGCAGCGGAAGCGGGGACGAGGATACGCAGTATTTC	CAGSGSGDEDTQYF
TRBV11-3	TRBJ2-3	.	once	TGTGCCACGAGGCTCGGAGCGACAGATACGCAGTATTTC	CATRLGATDTQYF
TRBV6-6	TRBJ2-1	TRBD1	medium-sized	TGTGCCAGCAACCGACAGGGGGCTAATGAGCAGTTCTTC	CASNRQGANEQFF
TRBV11-2	TRBJ1-2	.	many	TGTGCCAGCGCCGTAGGGGAGGACTATGGCTACACCTTC	CASAVGEDYGYTF
TRBV27	TRBJ2-7	.	.	TGTGCCAGCAGGAGTAGCGGAGACGAGCAGTACTTC	CASRSSGDEQYF
TRBV6-1	TRBJ2-2	.	.	TGTGCCAGCAAGACGGGACAATCGAACACAGATACGCTGTATTTT	CASKTGQSNTDTLYF
TRBV7-2	TRBJ2-4	.	.	TGTGCCGGCTCGGTAGCGGAGTCCAAAAACACTCAGTACTTT	CAGSVAESKNTQYF
TRBV27	TRBJ2-4	.	.	TGTGCCAGCGGGCCGGGGCTGGGAGCCACAAACACTCAGTACTTC	CASGPGLGATNTQYF
TRBV10-3	TRBJ2-2	TRBD2	.	TGTGCCACGTCTAGCGGGAGGACCGGGGAGCTGTTTTTT	CATSSGRTGELFF
TRBV7-2	TRBJ2-1	TRBD2	.	TGTGCCAGCAGCTGGGAGGGGCGGGTAAAATCGCAGTTCTTC	CASSWEGRVKSQFF
TRBV6-8	TRBJ2-7	.	once	TGTGCCTGCAACGGACTCGCGGGAAGGGGCTCAGAGACGCAGTACTTC	CACNGLAGRGSETQYF